Listed below are T cell receptor beta chains from one sample, sequenced in a study of CD8+ T cells in alopecia areata. Data came from immunoSEQ multiplex PCR; TCRdb stores just in-frame clones and leaves some out. In the table there are over 200,000 clones, 57% of which are singletons. The sequencing here drew on CD4+ T cells sorted from blood, taken at week 0. The receptors were sampled from a human donor with alopecia areata. CDR3s include the opening cysteine and the closing phenylalanine or tryptophan. The order of the fields is V gene, D gene, clone size, J gene, CDR3 protein, CDR3 DNA. D genes are given only for firm matches. Expanded clones get a size class; other rows say once, few or many, or leave the size out.

TRBV7-9,TRBD2,NA,TRBJ2-2,CASSGGSSGELFF,TGTGCCAGCAGCGGCGGGAGCTCCGGGGAGCTGTTTTTT
TRBV6-5,NA,NA,TRBJ1-4,CASTHQGSGEKLFF,TGTGCCAGCACCCACCAGGGTAGCGGTGAAAAACTGTTTTTT
TRBV7-8,TRBD1,NA,TRBJ2-5,CASSLANRGRQETQYF,TGTGCCAGCAGCTTAGCGAACAGGGGGCGGCAAGAGACCCAGTACTTC
TRBV6-5,TRBD1,NA,TRBJ1-5,CASSSGTGQHF,TGTGCCAGCAGTTCCGGGACAGGTCAGCATTTT
TRBV6-5,TRBD1,few,TRBJ2-6,CASRRQGLGANVLTF,TGTGCCAGCAGACGACAGGGGTTGGGGGCCAACGTCCTGACTTTC
TRBV5-1,TRBD1,NA,TRBJ2-3,CASSFDRGSTDTQYF,TGCGCCAGCAGCTTCGACAGGGGTAGCACAGATACGCAGTATTTT
TRBV29-1,NA,few,TRBJ1-2,CSVEPRFGDLGYTF,TGCAGCGTTGAACCTCGGTTTGGGGACCTGGGCTACACCTTC
TRBV5-1,TRBD1,few,TRBJ1-1,CASSTRTGGAFTEAFF,TGCGCCAGCAGCACCCGGACAGGGGGCGCCTTCACTGAAGCTTTCTTT
TRBV29-1,NA,few,TRBJ1-1,CSVVNQGTAEAFF,TGCAGCGTTGTCAACCAGGGGACCGCTGAAGCTTTCTTT
TRBV5-1,NA,NA,TRBJ2-2,CASKVQSELAGELFF,TGCGCCAGCAAAGTCCAGTCAGAACTCGCCGGGGAGCTGTTTTTT
TRBV4-2,NA,NA,TRBJ1-5,CASSPNQGGNQPQHF,TGTGCCAGCAGCCCCAATCAGGGTGGTAATCAGCCCCAGCATTTT
TRBV9,NA,NA,TRBJ2-6,CASSVVGTGANVLTF,TGTGCCAGCAGCGTAGTAGGGACCGGGGCCAACGTCCTGACTTTC
TRBV13,TRBD2,NA,TRBJ2-7,CASSSAGAGREQYF,TGTGCCAGCAGCTCCGCGGGCGCCGGGAGGGAGCAGTACTTC
TRBV4-1,TRBD2,once,TRBJ2-4,CASSQDLRRERRKNIQYF,TGCGCCAGCAGCCAAGATCTGCGGCGGGAGAGAAGGAAAAACATTCAGTACTTC
TRBV6-5,TRBD1,few,TRBJ2-7,CASSYAHQGVYEQYF,TGTGCCAGCAGTTACGCACACCAGGGGGTCTACGAGCAGTACTTC
TRBV25-1,TRBD1,NA,TRBJ2-3,CASRGQSTDTQYF,TGTGCCAGCAGGGGACAGAGCACAGATACGCAGTATTTT
TRBV12-5,NA,NA,TRBJ2-7,CASGRWKAGQYEQYF,TGTGCTAGTGGACGGTGGAAGGCGGGGCAATACGAGCAGTACTTC
TRBV5-4,NA,NA,TRBJ2-2,CASSYPAGRGDTGELFF,TGTGCCAGCAGCTATCCAGCGGGCAGGGGCGACACCGGGGAGCTGTTTTTT
TRBV2,NA,NA,TRBJ1-1,CASRPEEYTEAFF,TGTGCCAGCAGGCCGGAAGAGTACACTGAAGCTTTCTTT
TRBV9,NA,few,TRBJ1-1,CASSVNIGNTEAFF,TGTGCCAGCAGCGTAAATATCGGGAACACTGAAGCTTTCTTT
TRBV5-4,TRBD1,NA,TRBJ2-1,CASSLGQGYNEQFF,TGTGCCAGCAGCTTGGGACAGGGCTACAATGAGCAGTTCTTC
TRBV7-9,NA,NA,TRBJ1-5,CASSRREQPQHF,TGTGCCAGCAGCCGCCGGGAACAGCCCCAGCATTTT
TRBV5-4,NA,NA,TRBJ2-7,CASSLDRSSYEQYF,TGTGCCAGCAGCTTGGACCGCAGCTCCTACGAGCAGTACTTC
TRBV25-1,NA,few,TRBJ1-1,CASRGGWVGNTEAFF,TGTGCCAGCCGCGGGGGTTGGGTGGGGAACACTGAAGCTTTCTTT
TRBV6-5,NA,NA,TRBJ2-3,CASSYMGKATDTQYF,TGTGCCAGCAGTTACATGGGGAAGGCCACAGATACGCAGTATTTT
TRBV25-1,NA,NA,TRBJ1-4,CASSVGSGATNEKLFF,TGTGCCAGCAGTGTTGGGTCCGGTGCAACTAATGAAAAACTGTTTTTT
TRBV4-2,NA,NA,TRBJ1-1,CASSQGGEDTEAFF,TGTGCCAGCAGCCAAGGGGGTGAGGACACTGAAGCTTTCTTT
TRBV2,TRBD2,NA,TRBJ2-1,CASSPSGKTYNEQFF,TGTGCCAGCAGCCCTAGCGGGAAAACCTACAATGAGCAGTTCTTC
TRBV29-1,NA,NA,TRBJ2-1,CSVEAQGGSYNEQFF,TGCAGCGTTGAAGCCCAGGGGGGCTCCTACAATGAGCAGTTCTTC
TRBV18,NA,NA,TRBJ1-1,CASSPLETAEAFF,TGTGCCAGCTCACCCCTAGAAACGGCTGAAGCTTTCTTT
TRBV4-1,TRBD2,NA,TRBJ2-7,CASSLQLAGYEQYF,TGCGCCAGCAGCCTCCAACTAGCGGGATACGAGCAGTACTTC
TRBV7-8,NA,many,TRBJ1-4,CASSFYRVGNEKLFF,TGTGCCAGCAGCTTTTACAGGGTTGGTAATGAAAAACTGTTTTTT
TRBV18,TRBD1,NA,TRBJ1-2,CASSAGQGAQGYTF,TGTGCCAGCTCAGCGGGACAGGGGGCGCAAGGCTACACCTTC
TRBV4-2,TRBD1,NA,TRBJ2-6,CASSLGTGEAGANVLTF,TGTGCCAGCAGCCTAGGGACAGGGGAGGCTGGGGCCAACGTCCTGACTTTC
TRBV7-2,NA,once,TRBJ2-7,CASRDASSYEQYF,TGTGCCTCCCGGGACGCTAGCTCCTACGAGCAGTACTTC
TRBV18,TRBD1,NA,TRBJ2-2,CASSLRTGNTGELFF,TGTGCCAGCTCACTCCGGACAGGGAACACCGGGGAGCTGTTTTTT
TRBV7-9,NA,NA,TRBJ1-2,CASSPPGTPTWAGYTF,TGTGCCAGCAGTCCTCCCGGGACTCCAACCTGGGCGGGCTACACCTTC
TRBV20-1,NA,NA,TRBJ2-4,CSAPQRNIQYF,TGCAGTGCTCCCCAGAGGAACATTCAGTACTTC
TRBV29-1,NA,NA,TRBJ2-7,CSVAAASYEQYF,TGCAGCGTTGCGGCAGCTTCCTACGAGCAGTACTTC
TRBV2,NA,NA,TRBJ1-3,CASRPGDSGNTIYF,TGTGCCAGCAGGCCCGGCGACTCTGGAAACACCATATATTTT